These 6 T cell receptor beta chains originate from one sample sequenced in a study of early T cells in non-severe SARS-CoV-2 infection. Each CDR3 protein is one row after TCRdb ran MiXCR on the 5' RACE reads. The sample lists some 40,000 distinct CDR3 sequences; 6% to 9.5% were seen once. The source material was whole blood, sampled at baseline. The receptors were sampled from an adult who was a healthcare worker with PCR-confirmed SARS-CoV-2 infection or an uninfected control (not recorded which).

There are many counts of this clonotype. The chain recombines TRBV9 with TRBJ2-1, with D possibly being TRBD2 (6 bases). The V end was cut by 3 bases, the J end by 7 bases, with 20 bases between. The CDR3 is 16 residues long. The germline V gene encodes CDR1 SGDLS and CDR2 YYNGEE. CDR3 sequence (DNA): TGTGCCAGCAGCGCAAGCGGAGGGAGATCTTCAAATGAGCAGTTCTTC. Protein sequence: CASSASGGRSSNEQFF. The full variable domain, rest sourced from reference TRBV9 and TRBJ2-1, is DSGVTQTPKHLITATGQRVTLRCSPRSGDLSVYWYQQSLDQGLQFLIQYYNGEERAKGNILERFSAQQFPDLHSELNLSSLELGDSALYFCASSASGGRSSNEQFFGPGTRLTVL.

This clonotype was recorded at least ten times. The chain carries TRBV6-2 or TRBV6-3 and TRBJ2-1, with D uncertain. The CDR3 runs 14 residues. Trimming took 7 bases from V and 4 from J, leaving 14 bases between them. Per the germline V gene, CDR1 is MNHEY and CDR2 is SVGEGT. CDR3 sequence: CASKLDQTYNEQFF. CDR3 nucleotide sequence: TGTGCCAGCAAACTCGATCAGACTTACAATGAGCAGTTCTTC.

The gene calls are TRBV30 and TRBJ1-1; no definite D call. The CDR3 covers 11 residues. CDR1 GTSNPN and CDR2 SVGIG come from the germline V gene (reference sequence). Trimming cost V 4 bases and J 4 bases, with 7 bases left between them. CDR3: CAWNLRTEAFF. CDR3 in DNA: TGTGCCTGGAACCTCCGCACTGAAGCTTTCTTT.

This clonotype was seen many times. The chain joins TRBV24-1 to TRBJ2-5; TRBD2 aligns across 12 bases. CDR3 length equals 15 residues. Germline CDR1 KGHDR, CDR2 SFDVKD. V was pared by 4 bases and J by 7 bases, with 6 bases of the junction left unmatched. The CDR3, as DNA: TGTGCCACCAGTGAGACTAGCGGGGGCCCCGGGACCCAGTACTTC. Residues: CATSETSGGPGTQYF.

This clonotype was seen more than once but under ten times. The chain carries TRBV20-1 and TRBJ2-1; 12 bases map to TRBD2. CDR3 length: 15 amino acids. Germline CDR1 reads DFQATT; CDR2 reads SNEGSKA (reference sequence). Trimming cost V 4 bases and J 5 bases; bases outside gene matches: 6. For the CDR3, the DNA is TGCAGTGCTACAAAGACTAGCGGGGGACACAATGAGCAGTTCTTC. It translates to CSATKTSGGHNEQFF.

V is TRBV2 and J is TRBJ2-4; 7 bases align to TRBD1. The CDR3 totals 15 residues. Looked up from germline, CDR1 is SNHLY and CDR2 is FYNNEI. V lost 4 bases to trimming and J lost 5 bases; unmatched junction nucleotides: 8. CDR3 region: CASSVATGLENIQYF. The CDR3 coding sequence is TGTGCCAGCAGTGTGGCGACAGGGTTAGAAAACATTCAGTACTTC.